This T cell receptor beta chain was profiled in a study of cytomegalovirus exposure and HLA in healthy donors. PCR was performed using 60 Vbeta and 13 Jbeta primers. TCRdb's table, derived via immunoSEQ multiplex PCR, lists solely in-frame clones and lacks some. Altogether approximately 150,000 clones are present, about 80% being singletons, with the ten largest covering roughly 1.6%. The length of the CDR3 is 15 residues. CDR1 is SGHRS and CDR2 is YFSETQ in the germline V gene. V dropped 0 bases and J dropped 6; count of bases not matched to a gene: 8. The sequence came from a man aged 35 to 55 in good health and CMV-seronegative. The J gene is TRBJ2-5, the V gene TRBV5-1; 7 nucleotides line up with TRBD2. The material sequenced was PBMCs. Here the CDR3 DNA reads TGCGCCAGCAGCTTGGAGGGGACTAATGCGAAGACCCAGTACTTC. Translating it yields CASSLEGTNAKTQYF.